The source of this T cell receptor (beta chain) is a study of T cells in Graves' hyperthyroidism and ophthalmopathy. From RNA transcripts, TCR beta CDR3 regions were amplified. An initial round of RT-PCR targeting the TCR CDR3 relied on the HTBI primer set. TCRdb re-called the multiplex PCR reads through MiXCR, storing one row per CDR3 protein. The sample shows almost 600,000 distinct CDR3 sequences, around 45% of them seen only once. The study defined stable Graves' hyperthyroidism as no ophthalmopathy progression within 18 months. CDR3 length: 17 residues. Germline V gene lookup returns CDR1 SQVTM and CDR2 ANQGSEA. Between the trimmed V and J ends, which lost 1 base and 4 bases, there was a span of 20 bases.

The rearrangement links TRBV29-1 to TRBJ1-5; D might be TRBD1 (5 bases). The sample taken for sequencing was peripheral blood or thyroid tissue (not recorded which). The origin of this receptor is a woman younger than 35 with Graves' hyperthyroidism. CDR3 nucleotide sequence: TGCAGCGTTGAAGGGGGCACCGGGGAGCTGTTTAATCAGCCCCAGCATTTT. This gives the protein CSVEGGTGELFNQPQHF.